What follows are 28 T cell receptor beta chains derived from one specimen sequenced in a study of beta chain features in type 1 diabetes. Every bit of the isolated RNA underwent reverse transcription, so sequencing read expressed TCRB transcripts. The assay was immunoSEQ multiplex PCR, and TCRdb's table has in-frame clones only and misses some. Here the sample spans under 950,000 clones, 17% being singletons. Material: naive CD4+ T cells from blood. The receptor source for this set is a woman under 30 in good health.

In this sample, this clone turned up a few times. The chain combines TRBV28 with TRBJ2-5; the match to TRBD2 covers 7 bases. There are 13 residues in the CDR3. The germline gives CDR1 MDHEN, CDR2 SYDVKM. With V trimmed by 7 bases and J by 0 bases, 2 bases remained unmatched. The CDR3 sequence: CASKSGNQETQYF. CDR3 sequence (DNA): TGTGCCAGCAAAAGCGGGAACCAAGAGACCCAGTACTTC. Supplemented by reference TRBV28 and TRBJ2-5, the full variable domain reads DVKVTQSSRYLVKRTGEKVFLECVQDMDHENMFWYRQDPGLGLRLIYFSYDVKMKEKGDIPEGYSVSREKKERFSLILESASTNQTSMYLCASKSGNQETQYFGPGTRLLVL.

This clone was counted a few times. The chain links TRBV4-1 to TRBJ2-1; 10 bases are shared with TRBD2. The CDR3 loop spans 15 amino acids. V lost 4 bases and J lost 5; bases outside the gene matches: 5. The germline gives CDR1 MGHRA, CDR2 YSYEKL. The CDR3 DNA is TGCGCCAGCAGCCTTCTAGCGGGAGTGAACAATGAGCAGTTCTTC. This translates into CASSLLAGVNNEQFF.

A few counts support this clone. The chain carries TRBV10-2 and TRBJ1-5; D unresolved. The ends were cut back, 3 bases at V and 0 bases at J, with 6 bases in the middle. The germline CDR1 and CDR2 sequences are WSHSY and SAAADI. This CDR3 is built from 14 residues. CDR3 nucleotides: TGCGCCAGCAGTGATACCTCTAGCAATCAGCCCCAGCATTTT. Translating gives CASSDTSSNQPQHF.

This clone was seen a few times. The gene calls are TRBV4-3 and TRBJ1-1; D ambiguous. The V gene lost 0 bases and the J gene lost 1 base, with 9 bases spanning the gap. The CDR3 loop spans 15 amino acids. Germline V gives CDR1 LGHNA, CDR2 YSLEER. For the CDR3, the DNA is TGCGCCAGCAGCCAAGATCTTGGAAGGAACACTGAAGCTTTCTTT. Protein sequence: CASSQDLGRNTEAFF.

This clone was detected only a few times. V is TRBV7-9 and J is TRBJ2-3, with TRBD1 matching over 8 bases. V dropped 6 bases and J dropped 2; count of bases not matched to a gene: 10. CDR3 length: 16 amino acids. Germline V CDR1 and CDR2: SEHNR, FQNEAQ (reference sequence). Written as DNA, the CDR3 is TGTGCCAGCAGACTTCGACAGGGGTCATACACAGATACGCAGTATTTT. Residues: CASRLRQGSYTDTQYF.

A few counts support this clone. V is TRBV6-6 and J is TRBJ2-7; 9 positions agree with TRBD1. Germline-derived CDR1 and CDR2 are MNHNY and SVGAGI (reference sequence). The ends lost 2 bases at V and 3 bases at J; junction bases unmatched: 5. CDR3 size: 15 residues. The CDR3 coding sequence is TGTGCCAGCAGTTACGCGGGACAGGGCGGCTACGAGCAGTACTTC. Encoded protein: CASSYAGQGGYEQYF.

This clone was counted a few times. The CDR3 DNA is TGTGCCAGCAGCTTAGCGCCGGCAGTCCACAATGAGCAGTTCTTC. Its protein is CASSLAPAVHNEQFF. The chain has TRBV7-9 and TRBJ2-1, with D hard to call. This CDR3 comprises 15 residues. V shed 0 bases and J shed 5 bases, with 11 bases lying between them. From germline, CDR1 is SEHNR and CDR2 FQNEAQ (reference sequence).

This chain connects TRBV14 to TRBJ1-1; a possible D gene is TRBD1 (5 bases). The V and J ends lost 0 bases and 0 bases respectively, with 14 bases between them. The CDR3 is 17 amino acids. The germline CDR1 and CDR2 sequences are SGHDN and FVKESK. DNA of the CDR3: TGTGCCAGCAGCCAAGAAGTAATGGGGACGTTGAACACTGAAGCTTTCTTT. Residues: CASSQEVMGTLNTEAFF.

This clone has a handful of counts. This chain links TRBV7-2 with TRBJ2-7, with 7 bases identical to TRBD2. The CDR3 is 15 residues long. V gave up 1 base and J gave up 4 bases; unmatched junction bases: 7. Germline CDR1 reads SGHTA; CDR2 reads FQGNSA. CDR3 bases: TGTGCCAGCAGCTTAGATGCTAGCGGTTTATACGAGCAGTACTTC. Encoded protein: CASSLDASGLYEQYF.

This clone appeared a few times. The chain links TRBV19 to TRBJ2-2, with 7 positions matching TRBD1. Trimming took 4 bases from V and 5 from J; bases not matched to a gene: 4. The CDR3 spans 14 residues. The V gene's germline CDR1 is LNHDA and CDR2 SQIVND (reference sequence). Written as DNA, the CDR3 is TGTGCCAGTAGTACGGGCAGGGGGACCGGGGAGCTGTTTTTT. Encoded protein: CASSTGRGTGELFF.

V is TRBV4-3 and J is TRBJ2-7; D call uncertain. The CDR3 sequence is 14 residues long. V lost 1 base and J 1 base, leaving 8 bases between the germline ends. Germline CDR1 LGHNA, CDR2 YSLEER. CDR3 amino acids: CASSQVPRSYEQYF. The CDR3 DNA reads TGCGCCAGCAGCCAAGTACCCAGATCCTACGAGCAGTACTTC.

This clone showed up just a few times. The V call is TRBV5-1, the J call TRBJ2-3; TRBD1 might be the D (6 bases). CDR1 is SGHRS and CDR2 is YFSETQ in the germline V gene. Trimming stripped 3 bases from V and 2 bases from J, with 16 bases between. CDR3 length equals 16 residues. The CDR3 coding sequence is TGCGCCAGCAGCTCACAGGGTCCTCTAATCACAGATACGCAGTATTTT. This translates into CASSSQGPLITDTQYF. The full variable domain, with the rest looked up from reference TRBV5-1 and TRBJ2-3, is KAGVTQTPRYLIKTRGQQVTLSCSPISGHRSVSWYQQTPGQGLQFLFEYFSETQRNKGNFPGRFSGRQFSNSRSEMNVSTLELGDSALYLCASSSQGPLITDTQYFGPGTRLTVL.

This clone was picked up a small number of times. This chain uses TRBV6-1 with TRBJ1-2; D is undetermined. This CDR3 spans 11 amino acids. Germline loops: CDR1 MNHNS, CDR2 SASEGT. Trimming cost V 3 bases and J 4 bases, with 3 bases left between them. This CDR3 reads CASSDSYGYTF. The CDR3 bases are TGTGCCAGCAGTGACAGCTATGGCTACACCTTC.

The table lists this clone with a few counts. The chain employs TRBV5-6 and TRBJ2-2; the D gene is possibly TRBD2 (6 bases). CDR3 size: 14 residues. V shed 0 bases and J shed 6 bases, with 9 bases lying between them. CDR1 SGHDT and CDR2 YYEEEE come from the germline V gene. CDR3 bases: TGTGCCAGCAGCTTGGGACTAGTCTCCGGGGAGCTGTTTTTT. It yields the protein CASSLGLVSGELFF.

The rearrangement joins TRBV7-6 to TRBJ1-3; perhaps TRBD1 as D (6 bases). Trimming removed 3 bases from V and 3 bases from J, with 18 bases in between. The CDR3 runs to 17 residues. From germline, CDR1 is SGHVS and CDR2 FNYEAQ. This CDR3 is CASSFPMGQRGGNTIYF. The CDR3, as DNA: TGTGCCAGCAGCTTCCCGATGGGACAACGGGGTGGAAACACCATATATTTT.

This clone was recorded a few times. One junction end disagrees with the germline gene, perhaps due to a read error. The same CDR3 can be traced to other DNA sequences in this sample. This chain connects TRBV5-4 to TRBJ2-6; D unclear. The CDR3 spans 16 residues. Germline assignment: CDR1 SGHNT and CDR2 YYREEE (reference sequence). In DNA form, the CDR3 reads TGCGCCAGCAGCTTGGTGGGTGACTCTGGGGCCAACGTCCTGACTTTC. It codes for CASSLVGDSGANVLTF.

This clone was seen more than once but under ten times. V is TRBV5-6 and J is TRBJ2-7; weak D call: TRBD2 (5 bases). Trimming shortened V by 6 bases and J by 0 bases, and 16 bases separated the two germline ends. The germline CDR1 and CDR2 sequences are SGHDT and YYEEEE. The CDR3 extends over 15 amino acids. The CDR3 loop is CASIRHTRSSYEQYF. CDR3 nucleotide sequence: TGTGCCAGCATCCGACACACTAGGAGCTCCTACGAGCAGTACTTC.

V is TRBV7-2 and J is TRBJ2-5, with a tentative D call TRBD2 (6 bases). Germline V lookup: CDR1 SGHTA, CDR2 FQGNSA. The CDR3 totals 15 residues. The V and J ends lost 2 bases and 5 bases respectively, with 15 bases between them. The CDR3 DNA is TGTGCCAGCAGCTTAAGTACAGCAGGGAGGGAGACCCAGTACTTC. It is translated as CASSLSTAGRETQYF.

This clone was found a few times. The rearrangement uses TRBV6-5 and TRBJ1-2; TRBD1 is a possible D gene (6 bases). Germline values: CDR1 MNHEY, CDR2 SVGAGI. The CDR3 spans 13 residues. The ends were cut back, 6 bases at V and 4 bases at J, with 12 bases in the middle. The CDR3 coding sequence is TGTGCCAGCAGACCCACAGGGCTCTATGGCTACACCTTC. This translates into CASRPTGLYGYTF.

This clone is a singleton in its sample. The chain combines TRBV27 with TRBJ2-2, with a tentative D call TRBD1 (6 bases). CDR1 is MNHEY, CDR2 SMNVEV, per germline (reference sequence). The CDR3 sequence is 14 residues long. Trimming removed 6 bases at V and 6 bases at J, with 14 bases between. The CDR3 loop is CASRQGYISGELFF. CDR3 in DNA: TGTGCCAGCAGGCAGGGGTACATATCCGGGGAGCTGTTTTTT.

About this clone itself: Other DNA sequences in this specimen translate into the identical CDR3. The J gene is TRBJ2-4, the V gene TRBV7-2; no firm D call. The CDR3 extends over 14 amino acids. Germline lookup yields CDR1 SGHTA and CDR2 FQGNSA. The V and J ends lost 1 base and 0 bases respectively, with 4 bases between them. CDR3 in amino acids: CASSLEVAKNIQYF. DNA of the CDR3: TGTGCCAGCAGCTTAGAGGTAGCCAAAAACATTCAGTACTTC.

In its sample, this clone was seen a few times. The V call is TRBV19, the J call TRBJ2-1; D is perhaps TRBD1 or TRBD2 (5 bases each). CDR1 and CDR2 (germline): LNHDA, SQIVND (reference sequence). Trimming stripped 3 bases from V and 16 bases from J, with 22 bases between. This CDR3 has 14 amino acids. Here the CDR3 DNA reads TGTGCCAGTAGTATGGGGCCCGTTCGGGAATTTCGATTCTTC. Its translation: CASSMGPVREFRFF.

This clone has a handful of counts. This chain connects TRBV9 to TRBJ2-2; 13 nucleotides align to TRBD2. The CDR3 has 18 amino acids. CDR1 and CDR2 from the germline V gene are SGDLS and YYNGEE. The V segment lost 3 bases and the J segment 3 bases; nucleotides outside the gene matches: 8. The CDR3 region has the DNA TGTGCCAGCAGCGGGGGACTAGCGGGACTCCGGGACACCGGGGAGCTGTTTTTT. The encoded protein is CASSGGLAGLRDTGELFF.

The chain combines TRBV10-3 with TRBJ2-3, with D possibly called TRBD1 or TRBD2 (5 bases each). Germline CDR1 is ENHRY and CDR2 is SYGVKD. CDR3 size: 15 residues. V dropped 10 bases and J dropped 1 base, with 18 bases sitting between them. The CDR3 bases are TGTGCCAGTACCCCCACGGGACCCCGCACAGATACGCAGTATTTT. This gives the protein CASTPTGPRTDTQYF.

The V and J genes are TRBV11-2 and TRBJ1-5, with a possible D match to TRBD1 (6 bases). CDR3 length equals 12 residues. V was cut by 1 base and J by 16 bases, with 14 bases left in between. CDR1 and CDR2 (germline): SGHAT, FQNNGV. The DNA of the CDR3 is TGTGCCAGCAGCTTAGTGAACAGGGTCCAACATTTT. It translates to CASSLVNRVQHF.

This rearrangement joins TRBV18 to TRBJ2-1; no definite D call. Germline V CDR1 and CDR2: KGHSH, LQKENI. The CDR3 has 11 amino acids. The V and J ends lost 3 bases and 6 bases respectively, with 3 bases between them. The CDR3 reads CASSPANEQFF. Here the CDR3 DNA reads TGTGCCAGCTCACCCGCCAATGAGCAGTTCTTC.

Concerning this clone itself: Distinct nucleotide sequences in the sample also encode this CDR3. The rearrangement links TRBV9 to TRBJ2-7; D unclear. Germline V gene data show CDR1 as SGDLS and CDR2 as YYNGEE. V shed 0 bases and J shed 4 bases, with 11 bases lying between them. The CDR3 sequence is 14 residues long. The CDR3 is CASSVDGRSYEQYF. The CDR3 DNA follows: TGTGCCAGCAGCGTAGATGGCAGGAGTTACGAGCAGTACTTC.

CDR3 DNA: TGTGCCAGCAGTCCACCGGGACTAGTGGAGACCCAGTACTTC. This encodes CASSPPGLVETQYF. The chain carries TRBV27 and TRBJ2-5, with TRBD2 matching over 8 bases. There are 14 residues in the CDR3. V lost 5 bases to trimming and J lost 5 bases; unmatched junction nucleotides: 7. Germline assignment: CDR1 MNHEY and CDR2 SMNVEV (reference sequence).